A selection of T cell receptor beta chains follows, all from one sample in a study of T cells in Graves' hyperthyroidism and ophthalmopathy. TCRdb reanalysed the multiplex PCR reads using MiXCR and keeps one entry per CDR3 protein. The sample has over 400,000 distinct CDR3 sequences; 14% to 15% are singletons. The sequencing input was blood. The receptors originated from a man aged 18 to 29 with Graves' ophthalmopathy. Each CDR3 is given with its conserved first and last residue. The order of the fields is clone size, V gene, J gene, D gene, CDR3 protein, CDR3 DNA. A D gene is named only where the DNA matches it firmly. Clone size appears in some rows only: once, few, many, or a class for an expanded clone.

>.|TRBV3-1|TRBJ2-5|.
CASSQDKGSETQYF
TGTGCCAGCAGCCAAGATAAGGGTAGCGAGACCCAGTACTTC
>many|TRBV18|TRBJ2-7|TRBD1
CASSGDRVDEQYF
TGTGCCAGCTCAGGGGACAGGGTCGACGAGCAGTACTTC
>.|TRBV10-2|TRBJ1-6|TRBD1
CASTTNLGTGTLMYSPLHF
TGCGCCAGCACCACTAACCTAGGGACAGGGACGCTAATGTATTCACCCCTCCACTTT
>few|TRBV4-1|TRBJ2-7|.
CASSQAPAADPSYEQYF
TGCGCCAGCAGCCAAGCCCCCGCTGCAGACCCTTCCTACGAGCAGTACTTC
>many|TRBV28|TRBJ1-1|TRBD1
CASSVVQGAGNTEAFF
TGTGCCAGCAGCGTAGTCCAGGGGGCAGGGAACACTGAAGCTTTCTTT
>many|TRBV11-2|TRBJ1-1|TRBD1
CASSGGQVGNTEAFF
TGTGCCAGCAGCGGGGGACAGGTTGGGAACACTGAAGCTTTCTTT
>.|TRBV3-1|TRBJ2-2|.
CASSPVSGELFF
TGTGCCAGCAGCCCCGTTTCCGGGGAGCTGTTTTTT
>few|TRBV12-3/TRBV12-4|TRBJ1-2|.
CASSLRTDGYTF
TGTGCCAGCAGTTTGCGGACAGATGGCTACACCTTC
>.|TRBV14|TRBJ2-2|TRBD1
CASSRMGQGASTGELFF
TGTGCCAGCAGCCGAATGGGACAGGGGGCTAGCACCGGGGAGCTGTTTTTT
>.|TRBV7-9|TRBJ1-6|.
CASSFNFYNSPLHF
TGTGCCAGCAGCTTTAACTTTTATAATTCACCCCTCCACTTT
>many|TRBV20-1|TRBJ1-6|.
CSARKSQGVIRSPLHF
TGCAGTGCTAGGAAGAGTCAGGGAGTGATACGGTCACCCCTCCACTTT
>.|TRBV2|TRBJ2-4|.
CASSDERIRYF
TGTGCCAGCAGTGATGAAAGGATCAGGTACTTC
>.|TRBV7-9|TRBJ2-5|TRBD2
CASSLLAGGYLQETQYF
TGTGCCAGCAGCCTCTTAGCGGGGGGGTACCTCCAAGAGACCCAGTACTTC
>.|TRBV6-1|TRBJ1-2|.
CASSSTVWGYTF
TGTGCCAGCAGTTCCACTGTGTGGGGCTACACCTTC
>many|TRBV7-9|TRBJ2-1|.
CASSLHPDEFF
TGTGCCAGCAGCTTGCACCCCGACGAGTTCTTC
>many|TRBV5-1|TRBJ2-3|.
CASSLGPAGSSTDTQYF
TGCGCCAGCAGCTTGGGCCCAGCAGGGTCTAGCACAGATACGCAGTATTTT
>.|TRBV7-9|TRBJ1-5|.
CASSPSGPFNQPQHF
TGTGCCAGCAGCCCTAGTGGGCCGTTCAATCAGCCCCAGCATTTT
>many|TRBV7-2|TRBJ2-3|.
CASSKVGSTQYF
TGTGCCAGCAGCAAAGTTGGGTCTACGCAGTATTTT
>many|TRBV27|TRBJ1-6|TRBD1
CASSLRDRYSPLHF
TGTGCCAGCAGCTTGCGGGACAGATATTCACCCCTCCACTTT
>once|TRBV27|TRBJ1-4|.
CASSLARALGREKLFF
TGTGCCAGCAGTTTAGCACGGGCGTTGGGACGAGAAAAACTGTTTTTT
>few|TRBV9|TRBJ2-7|.
CASSFGFAPYEQYF
TGTGCCAGCAGCTTTGGGTTTGCTCCCTACGAGCAGTACTTC
>.|TRBV29-1|TRBJ2-1|TRBD2
CSVVAGTGYNEQFF
TGCAGCGTGGTAGCGGGAACGGGGTACAATGAGCAGTTCTTC
>few|TRBV7-9|TRBJ2-5|.
CASSRRGVRETQYF
TGTGCCAGCAGCCGCCGCGGGGTCCGGGAGACCCAGTACTTC
>.|TRBV20-1|TRBJ2-2|.
CSDRGNTGELFF
TGCAGTGACCGTGGAAACACCGGGGAGCTGTTTTTT
>many|TRBV7-2|TRBJ2-1|.
CASSQISDEQFF
TGTGCCAGCAGCCAGATTTCGGATGAGCAGTTCTTC
>many|TRBV20-1|TRBJ2-7|TRBD2
CSARAPTSGRAPMGYEQYF
TGCAGTGCTAGAGCCCCGACTAGCGGGAGGGCCCCAATGGGCTACGAGCAGTACTTC
>.|TRBV5-1|TRBJ1-2|.
CASSPYIGTYYGYTF
TGCGCCAGCAGCCCGTACATCGGGACTTACTATGGCTACACCTTC
>.|TRBV2|TRBJ1-2|.
CASSVGDEDGYTF
TGTGCCAGCAGTGTAGGGGACGAGGATGGCTACACCTTC
>many|TRBV10-3|TRBJ2-1|.
CAISESYYEQFF
TGTGCCATCAGTGAGTCCTACTATGAGCAGTTCTTC
>.|TRBV9|TRBJ1-1|.
CASSVEGHTEAFF
TGTGCCAGCAGCGTAGAGGGGCACACTGAAGCTTTCTTT
>few|TRBV30|TRBJ2-1|.
CAWSVPIGDPNNEQFF
TGTGCCTGGAGTGTACCGATCGGCGATCCCAACAATGAGCAGTTCTTC
>many|TRBV5-1|TRBJ2-7|TRBD2
CASSLGLAGARGYEQYF
TGCGCCAGCAGCTTGGGACTAGCGGGAGCCCGAGGATACGAGCAGTACTTC
>many|TRBV7-8|TRBJ1-2|.
CASSFKGRAAFGGYTF
TGTGCCAGCAGCTTCAAAGGACGGGCCGCTTTTGGTGGCTACACCTTC
>.|TRBV18|TRBJ1-5|TRBD1
CASSAQGVRPQHF
TGTGCCAGCTCAGCTCAGGGGGTACGGCCCCAGCATTTT
>many|TRBV27|TRBJ1-5|.
CASRLGTDNQPQHF
TGTGCCAGCAGACTCGGGACGGACAATCAGCCCCAGCATTTT
>many|TRBV5-1|TRBJ1-2|TRBD1
CASSFGDRVDGYTF
TGCGCCAGCAGCTTCGGGGACAGGGTGGATGGCTACACCTTC
>many|TRBV20-1|TRBJ2-1|TRBD2
CSAPAGVGYEQFF
TGCAGTGCTCCTGCGGGAGTTGGTTATGAGCAGTTCTTC
>many|TRBV15|TRBJ1-1|TRBD1
CATSSQGVVNTEAFF
TGTGCCACCAGCAGCCAGGGGGTTGTTAACACTGAAGCTTTCTTT
>many|TRBV20-1|TRBJ2-7|.
CSAVYNYEQYF
TGCAGTGCTGTATACAACTACGAGCAGTACTTC
>many|TRBV2|TRBJ1-5|TRBD1
CASTEGGQGSQPQHF
TGTGCCAGCACCGAAGGGGGACAGGGTAGTCAGCCCCAGCATTTT
>many|TRBV27|TRBJ2-7|TRBD2
CASSPMGLAGGEQYF
TGTGCCAGCAGTCCCATGGGACTAGCGGGGGGCGAGCAGTACTTC
>many|TRBV13|TRBJ2-7|.
CASSRLMGYEQYF
TGTGCCAGCAGTCGTCTTATGGGGTACGAGCAGTACTTC
>.|TRBV29-1|TRBJ1-3|TRBD1
CSVEDPGTASGNTIYF
TGCAGCGTTGAAGACCCCGGGACAGCCTCTGGAAACACCATATATTTT
>few|TRBV7-9|TRBJ1-1|.
CASSLNPGTEAFF
TGTGCCAGCAGCTTAAATCCGGGCACTGAAGCTTTCTTT
>few|TRBV30|TRBJ1-2|.
CAWTRTDYDYTF
TGTGCCTGGACCCGGACTGACTATGACTACACCTTC
>many|TRBV10-3|TRBJ1-1|.
CATARGDLNTEAFF
TGTGCCACCGCGAGGGGAGATTTGAACACTGAAGCTTTCTTT
>many|TRBV20-1|TRBJ2-7|TRBD1
CSARFRSSGGLTNYEQYF
TGCAGTGCTAGATTTAGATCCTCAGGGGGCCTTACCAATTACGAGCAGTACTTC
>.|TRBV29-1|TRBJ2-6|.
CSVVRVEDSGANVLTF
TGCAGCGTGGTCCGGGTAGAGGACTCTGGGGCCAACGTCCTGACTTTC
>many|TRBV3-1|TRBJ2-7|TRBD2
CASSQAGTSGSYEQYF
TGTGCCAGCAGCCAAGCCGGGACTAGCGGGAGTTACGAGCAGTACTTC
>few|TRBV14|TRBJ1-4|.
CASSQTMGVNEKLFF
TGTGCCAGCAGCCAAACCATGGGCGTTAATGAAAAACTGTTTTTT
>.|TRBV12-3/TRBV12-4|TRBJ2-7|TRBD2
CASNHGLAGEYDLYEQYF
TGTGCCAGCAACCATGGACTAGCGGGAGAATATGACCTCTACGAGCAGTACTTC
>few|TRBV7-9|TRBJ1-1|TRBD1
CASSITSGTGGTEAFF
TGTGCCAGCAGCATAACCTCCGGGACAGGGGGCACTGAAGCTTTCTTT
>many|TRBV4-2|TRBJ1-5|.
CASSQEPSSGQPQHF
TGTGCCAGCAGCCAAGAACCATCCTCAGGTCAGCCCCAGCATTTT
>few|TRBV27|TRBJ2-5|TRBD2
CASLGRDYNQETQYF
TGTGCCAGCCTAGGTCGGGACTACAACCAAGAGACCCAGTACTTC
>many|TRBV3-1|TRBJ2-5|.
CASSNSRDSQETQYF
TGTGCCAGCAGCAATAGTAGAGATAGCCAAGAGACCCAGTACTTC
>many|TRBV2|TRBJ1-1|.
CASSEGGGGRRTEAFF
TGTGCCAGCAGTGAAGGAGGCGGGGGGCGTAGGACTGAAGCTTTCTTT
>many|TRBV11-2|TRBJ2-7|.
CASSLEGFEQYF
TGTGCCAGCAGCTTAGAGGGTTTCGAGCAGTACTTC
>.|TRBV6-2/TRBV6-3|TRBJ1-1|TRBD1
CASSYSKGANTEAFF
TGTGCCAGCAGTTACTCGAAGGGGGCTAACACTGAAGCTTTCTTT
>few|TRBV7-6|TRBJ2-3|.
CASSLGAQPTDTQYF
TGTGCCAGCAGCTTAGGTGCTCAACCCACAGATACGCAGTATTTT
>many|TRBV9|TRBJ2-1|.
CASSPEGSEYNEQFF
TGTGCCAGCAGCCCAGAGGGTAGCGAGTACAATGAGCAGTTCTTC